A selection of T cell receptor beta chains follows, all from one sample in a study of cytomegalovirus exposure and HLA in healthy donors. The method was immunoSEQ multiplex PCR; TCRdb's version includes in-frame clones alone and lacks a portion of them. Of about 130,000 clones in the sample, around four fifths were seen once. Material for sequencing was PBMCs. These receptors were taken from a boy aged 5 to 17 in good health and CMV-seronegative. CDR3s include the opening cysteine and the closing phenylalanine or tryptophan. D genes are given only for firm matches. Clone size, where shown, is once, few, many, or a class for clones that have expanded.

v_call: TRBV4-3; clone_size: few; j_call: TRBJ2-2; d_call: NA; cdr3_nt: TGCGCCAGCAGCCAAGAACAGACCCAGCTCACCGGGGAGCTGTTTTTT; cdr3_aa: CASSQEQTQLTGELFF
v_call: TRBV19; clone_size: NA; j_call: TRBJ1-5; d_call: TRBD1; cdr3_nt: TGTGCCAGTACATGGGACAGTGGCAATCAGCCCCAGCATTTT; cdr3_aa: CASTWDSGNQPQHF
v_call: TRBV30; clone_size: NA; j_call: TRBJ2-1; d_call: TRBD2; cdr3_nt: TGTGCCTGGAGTGCGACTAGCGGGAGCTCCTACAATGAGCAGTTCTTC; cdr3_aa: CAWSATSGSSYNEQFF
v_call: TRBV19; clone_size: few; j_call: TRBJ1-1; d_call: NA; cdr3_nt: TGTGCCAGTACCGGGGACACCATGAACACTGAAGCTTTCTTT; cdr3_aa: CASTGDTMNTEAFF
v_call: TRBV7-8; clone_size: NA; j_call: TRBJ2-5; d_call: TRBD1; cdr3_nt: TGTGCCAGCAGATTTACAACAGGGGGAGAAGAGACCCAGTACTTC; cdr3_aa: CASRFTTGGEETQYF
v_call: TRBV5-4; clone_size: NA; j_call: TRBJ1-2; d_call: TRBD1; cdr3_nt: TGTGCCAGCAGCTTGGTATCAGGACAGGGGGTCTATGGCTACACCTTC; cdr3_aa: CASSLVSGQGVYGYTF
v_call: TRBV5-1; clone_size: NA; j_call: TRBJ2-3; d_call: TRBD1; cdr3_nt: TGCGCCAGCAGCTTGGAGGGACAGGGAAAAAGAGATACGCAGTATTTT; cdr3_aa: CASSLEGQGKRDTQYF
v_call: TRBV30; clone_size: NA; j_call: TRBJ1-1; d_call: NA; cdr3_nt: TGTGCCTGGGCGCTCAATCCCTACACTGAAGCTTTCTTT; cdr3_aa: CAWALNPYTEAFF
v_call: TRBV14; clone_size: NA; j_call: TRBJ2-2; d_call: NA; cdr3_nt: TGTGCCAGCAGCCAATTTGGGAGGCCTACCGGGGAGCTGTTTTTT; cdr3_aa: CASSQFGRPTGELFF
v_call: TRBV30; clone_size: NA; j_call: TRBJ2-2; d_call: NA; cdr3_nt: TGTGCCTGGAGTCAGGTGCGGGGGCTTTCGGGCACCGGGGAGCTGTTTTTT; cdr3_aa: CAWSQVRGLSGTGELFF
v_call: TRBV5-4; clone_size: NA; j_call: TRBJ2-7; d_call: NA; cdr3_nt: TGTGCCAGCAGCTCTGGAGGGCCTTACGAGCAGTACTTC; cdr3_aa: CASSSGGPYEQYF
v_call: TRBV30; clone_size: NA; j_call: TRBJ1-4; d_call: TRBD1; cdr3_nt: TGTGCCTGCACAGGGGGCCTGGGTGAAAAACTGTTTTTT; cdr3_aa: CACTGGLGEKLFF
v_call: TRBV5-8; clone_size: NA; j_call: TRBJ2-3; d_call: NA; cdr3_nt: TGTGCCAGCAGCCCAGGAAGCGGAGTTACGCAGTATTTT; cdr3_aa: CASSPGSGVTQYF
v_call: TRBV11-3; clone_size: NA; j_call: TRBJ2-3; d_call: NA; cdr3_nt: TGTGCCAGCAGCCGCGGACATAACACAGATACGCAGTATTTT; cdr3_aa: CASSRGHNTDTQYF
v_call: TRBV29-1; clone_size: NA; j_call: TRBJ2-7; d_call: TRBD1; cdr3_nt: TGCAGCGTTGAACTGGGACAGGGGAACTCCTACGAGCAGTACTTC; cdr3_aa: CSVELGQGNSYEQYF
v_call: TRBV19; clone_size: NA; j_call: TRBJ2-4; d_call: TRBD1; cdr3_nt: TGTGCCAGTAGCGATGGACAGGGACACATTCAGTACTTC; cdr3_aa: CASSDGQGHIQYF